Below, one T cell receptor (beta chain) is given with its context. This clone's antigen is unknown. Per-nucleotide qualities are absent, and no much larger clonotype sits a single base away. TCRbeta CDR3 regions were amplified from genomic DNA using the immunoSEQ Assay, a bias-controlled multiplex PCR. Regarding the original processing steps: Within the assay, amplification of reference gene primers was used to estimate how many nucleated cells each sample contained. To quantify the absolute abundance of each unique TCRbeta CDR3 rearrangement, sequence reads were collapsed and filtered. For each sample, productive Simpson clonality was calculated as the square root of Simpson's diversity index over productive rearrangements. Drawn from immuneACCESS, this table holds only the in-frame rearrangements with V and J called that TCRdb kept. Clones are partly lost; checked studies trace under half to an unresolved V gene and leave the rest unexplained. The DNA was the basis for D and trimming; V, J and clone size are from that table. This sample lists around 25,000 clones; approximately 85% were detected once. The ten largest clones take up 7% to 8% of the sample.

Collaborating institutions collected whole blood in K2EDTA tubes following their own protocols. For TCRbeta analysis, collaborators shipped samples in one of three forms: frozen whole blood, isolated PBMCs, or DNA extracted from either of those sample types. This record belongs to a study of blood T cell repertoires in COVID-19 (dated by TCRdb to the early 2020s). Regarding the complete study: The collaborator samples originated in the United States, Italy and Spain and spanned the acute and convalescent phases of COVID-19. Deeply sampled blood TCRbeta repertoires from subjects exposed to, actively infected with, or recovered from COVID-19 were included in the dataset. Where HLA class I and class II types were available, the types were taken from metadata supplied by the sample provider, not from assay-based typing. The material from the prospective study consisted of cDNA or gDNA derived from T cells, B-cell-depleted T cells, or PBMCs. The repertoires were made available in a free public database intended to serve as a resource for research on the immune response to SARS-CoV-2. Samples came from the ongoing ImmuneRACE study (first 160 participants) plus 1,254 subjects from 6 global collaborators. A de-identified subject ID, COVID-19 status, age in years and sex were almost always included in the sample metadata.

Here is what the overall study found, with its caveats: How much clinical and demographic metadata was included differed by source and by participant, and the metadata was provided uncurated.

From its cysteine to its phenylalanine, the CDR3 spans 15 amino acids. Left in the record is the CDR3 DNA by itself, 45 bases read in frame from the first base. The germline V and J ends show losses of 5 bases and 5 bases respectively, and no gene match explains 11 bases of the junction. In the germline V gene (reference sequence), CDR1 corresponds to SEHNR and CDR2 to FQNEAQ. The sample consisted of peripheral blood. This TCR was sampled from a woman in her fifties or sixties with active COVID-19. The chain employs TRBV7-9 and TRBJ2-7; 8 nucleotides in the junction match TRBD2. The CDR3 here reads CASSPITGGVHEQYF. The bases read TGTGCCAGCAGCCCTATCACGGGAGGGGTCCACGAGCAGTACTTC.